This TCR beta chain stems from a study of a mutant IDH1 vaccine in newly diagnosed glioma. Time point: week 35, safety follow-up. Vaccinated patients received 300 ug of mutant IDH1 20-mer peptide per dose, with topical imiquimod. In the case of this clone: No antigen is known for it.

Assay: immunoSEQ multiplex PCR; the TCRdb copy retains only in-frame clones and omits some. This table holds 44,000 or so clones, about 76% found once. The germline gives CDR1 SNHLY, CDR2 FYNNEI. The V segment lost 7 bases and the J segment 4 bases; nucleotides outside the gene matches: 5. This CDR3 is built from 13 residues. The chain links TRBV2 to TRBJ2-7; 9 nucleotides line up with TRBD2. The TCR was taken from a woman between 35 and 50 years old with glioma. Some clones in this sample may be carry-over from other donors' samples. This specimen consisted of PBMCs, obtained from a glioma patient whose treatment included an IDH1 peptide vaccine. The chain's CDR3 is CASTSGALYEQYF. CDR3 nucleotides: TGTGCCAGCACTAGCGGGGCCCTTTACGAGCAGTACTTC.